One and the same sample provided the 19 T cell receptor beta chains below, sequenced in a study of blood T cell repertoires in COVID-19. Libraries were prepared by immunoSEQ multiplex PCR; TCRdb keeps only in-frame clonotypes and omits some of them. The data show around 300,000 clones, roughly 80% seen once. The specimen sequenced was peripheral blood. The receptors shown here come from a woman in her forties or fifties who had recovered from COVID-19.

The genes are TRBV7-2 and TRBJ1-3; D perhaps matches TRBD1 (5 bases). Trimming removed 4 bases at V and 0 bases at J, with 16 bases between. The germline V gene encodes CDR1 SGHTA and CDR2 FQGNSA. This CDR3 contains 17 residues. CDR3 in amino acids: CASSSPAGKSSGNTIYF. The CDR3 coding sequence is TGTGCCAGCAGCTCCCCGGCAGGGAAGAGCTCTGGAAACACCATATATTTT.

The chain uses TRBV7-6 and TRBJ1-3; TRBD1 agrees at 7 bases. The trim removed 5 bases at V and 0 bases at J, leaving 4 bases unmatched. The CDR3 runs 15 residues. Germline V gives CDR1 SGHVS, CDR2 FNYEAQ. As DNA, the CDR3 is TGTGCCAGCAGCCCCCAGGGGGGCTCTGGAAACACCATATATTTT. Translation gives CASSPQGGSGNTIYF.

The chain uses TRBV30 and TRBJ1-3; no clear D. Germline lookup yields CDR1 GTSNPN and CDR2 SVGIG (reference sequence). V was clipped by 5 bases and J by 11 bases, with 13 bases between them. The CDR3 runs 11 residues. The CDR3 region is CAWASSFAIYF. CDR3 nucleotides: TGTGCCTGGGCGTCTTCCTTCGCCATATATTTT.

The CDR3 sequence: CASSFTGGNTEAFF. The CDR3 region has the DNA TGCGCCAGCAGCTTTACAGGGGGCAACACTGAAGCTTTCTTT. This rearrangement joins TRBV5-1 to TRBJ1-1; TRBD1 matches 9 bases. The CDR3 has 14 amino acids. The trim removed 2 bases at V and 2 bases at J, leaving 1 base unmatched. Germline V gene sequence: CDR1 SGHRS, CDR2 YFSETQ.

This rearrangement joins TRBV30 to TRBJ2-3, with 10 nucleotides matching TRBD2. Germline CDR1 GTSNPN, CDR2 SVGIG (reference sequence). The ends lost 1 base at V and 5 bases at J; junction bases unmatched: 6. This CDR3 contains 15 residues. CDR3 DNA: TGTGCCTGGAGTGGGCTAGCGGGAGTGGGAGATACGCAGTATTTT. Amino acids: CAWSGLAGVGDTQYF.

Only one count was recorded for this clone. Since a much larger clone is just one base distant, this may be a read error. This rearrangement joins TRBV7-3 to TRBJ2-3; 7 bases align to TRBD2. This CDR3 contains 14 residues. The germline V gene has CDR1 SGHTA and CDR2 FQGTGA. The trim removed 6 bases at V and 0 bases at J, leaving 3 bases unmatched. This CDR3 is CASSYGGSTDTQYF. The CDR3 DNA follows: TGTGCCAGCAGTTACGGGGGGAGCACAGATACGCAGTATTTT.

This sequence joins TRBV6-5 and TRBJ2-7, with 7 bases aligning to TRBD2. CDR1 MNHEY and CDR2 SVGAGI come from the germline V gene. V lost 5 bases and J lost 5; bases outside the gene matches: 12. There are 15 residues in the CDR3. CDR3 loop: CASSPRYRGGDEQYF. CDR3 bases: TGTGCCAGCAGTCCCCGGTATAGGGGAGGGGACGAGCAGTACTTC.

The rearrangement links TRBV7-6 to TRBJ2-1, with TRBD2 as a possible D gene (6 bases). The CDR3 is made up of 15 amino acids. Germline CDR1 SGHVS, CDR2 FNYEAQ. The germline V and J ends were trimmed by 0 bases and 4 bases, with 10 bases remaining between them. CDR3 in DNA: TGTGCCAGCAGCTTAGCCGGGACTGATTACAATGAGCAGTTCTTC. Amino acids: CASSLAGTDYNEQFF. The variable domain in full, with the rest retrieved from reference TRBV7-6 and TRBJ2-1, is GAGVSQSPRYKVTKRGQDVALRCDPISGHVSLYWYRQALGQGPEFLTYFNYEAQQDKSGLPNDRFSAERPEGSISTLTIQRTEQRDSAMYRCASSLAGTDYNEQFFGPGTRLTVL.

V usage is TRBV3-1 (or the pseudogene TRBV3-2) and J usage is TRBJ2-7; the D gene is possibly TRBD1 (7 bases). Germline CDR1 and CDR2: LGHDT and YNNKEL (reference sequence). The CDR3 sequence is 22 residues long. V lost 4 bases and J lost 9, with 43 bases in between. The CDR3 coding sequence is TGTGCCAGCAGCCGACGCCCGACAGACAGGGAGGATCTTCTCCTACTCAGTTGGGTGCAGTACTTC. This codes for CASSRRPTDREDLLLLSWVQYF.

The chain recombines TRBV10-3 with TRBJ1-1; D may be TRBD1 (6 bases). The germline V and J ends were trimmed by 1 base and 2 bases, with 8 bases remaining between them. Germline loops: CDR1 ENHRY, CDR2 SYGVKD. This CDR3 has 14 amino acids. Written as DNA, the CDR3 is TGTGCCATCAGTGAGTTTGGGGGCAACACTGAAGCTTTCTTT. As protein: CAISEFGGNTEAFF.

The rearrangement uses TRBV19 and TRBJ1-4, with TRBD1 identical over 7 bases. The ends lost 2 bases at V and 6 bases at J; junction bases unmatched: 15. This CDR3 comprises 18 residues. Germline-derived CDR1 and CDR2 are LNHDA and SQIVND (reference sequence). CDR3 sequence: CASSIRFWSEGADEKLFF. CDR3 nucleotides: TGTGCCAGTAGTATACGTTTCTGGTCCGAGGGGGCTGATGAAAAACTGTTTTTT. Combining the CDR3 with reference TRBV19 and TRBJ1-4 gives the whole variable domain DGGITQSPKYLFRKEGQNVTLSCEQNLNHDAMYWYRQDPGQGLRLIYYSQIVNDFQKGDIAEGYSVSREKKESFPLTVTSAQKNPTAFYLCASSIRFWSEGADEKLFFGSGTQLSVL.

This chain uses TRBV7-2 with TRBJ2-3; possible D gene TRBD1, 7 bases. Trimming left V 3 bases short and J 4 bases short, with 17 bases between. The CDR3 sequence is 16 residues long. Germline lookup yields CDR1 SGHTA and CDR2 FQGNSA. CDR3 coding DNA: TGTGCCAGCAGCTTGGGACGGGGGACAGCTTCAGATACGCAGTATTTT. This translates into CASSLGRGTASDTQYF.

V usage is TRBV9 and J usage is TRBJ2-7, with 10 bases lining up with TRBD2. The CDR3 sequence is 13 residues long. V dropped 4 bases and J dropped 3; count of bases not matched to a gene: 1. The germline V gene has CDR1 SGDLS and CDR2 YYNGEE. The CDR3 sequence is CASSQREGYEQYF. The CDR3 nucleotides are TGTGCCAGCAGCCAGCGGGAGGGCTACGAGCAGTACTTC.

The chain combines TRBV28 with TRBJ2-1, with 10 positions matching TRBD2. Germline CDR1 reads MDHEN; CDR2 reads SYDVKM. CDR3 length: 16 amino acids. V shed 1 base and J 7 bases; nucleotides not matched to a gene: 7. CDR3 sequence: CASSLSLAGARNEQFF. CDR3 nucleotide sequence: TGTGCCAGCAGTTTATCGCTAGCGGGAGCTAGGAATGAGCAGTTCTTC.

A few counts support this clone. This chain joins TRBV4-3 and TRBJ2-4, with TRBD1 matching over 7 bases. CDR1 and CDR2 from the germline V gene are LGHNA and YSLEER. The CDR3 is made up of 15 amino acids. The trim removed 3 bases at V and 0 bases at J, leaving 2 bases unmatched. The CDR3 reads CASSQGQLAKNIQYF. The CDR3 coding sequence is TGCGCCAGCAGCCAGGGACAGCTAGCCAAAAACATTCAGTACTTC.

This clone was observed a single time. The chain is built from TRBV9 and TRBJ2-2, with 8 bases aligning to TRBD2. The CDR3 loop spans 15 amino acids. V lost 4 bases to trimming and J lost 5 bases; unmatched junction nucleotides: 7. Germline V gene sequence: CDR1 SGDLS, CDR2 YYNGEE. The CDR3 reads CASSSPGGDTGELFF. CDR3 coding DNA: TGTGCCAGCAGCTCTCCCGGGGGGGATACCGGGGAGCTGTTTTTT.

The V call is TRBV7-2, the J call TRBJ2-1; 9 bases align to TRBD2. The CDR3 is 15 residues long. CDR1 is SGHTA, CDR2 FQGNSA, per germline. The ends lost 5 bases at V and 4 bases at J; junction bases unmatched: 6. CDR3 DNA: TGTGCCAGCAGCACCAGCGGGGGGCTTTACAATGAGCAGTTCTTC. Its translation is CASSTSGGLYNEQFF.

J is TRBJ2-4 and V is TRBV9, with D perhaps matching TRBD2 (5 bases). The length of the CDR3 is 14 residues. Germline values: CDR1 SGDLS, CDR2 YYNGEE. The germline V and J ends were trimmed by 0 bases and 8 bases, with 12 bases remaining between them. The CDR3 reads CASSVGGFGDIQYF. The CDR3 DNA follows: TGTGCCAGCAGCGTAGGCGGATTCGGGGACATTCAGTACTTC. Full variable domain (missing parts from reference TRBV9 and TRBJ2-4): DSGVTQTPKHLITATGQRVTLRCSPRSGDLSVYWYQQSLDQGLQFLIQYYNGEERAKGNILERFSAQQFPDLHSELNLSSLELGDSALYFCASSVGGFGDIQYFGAGTRLSVL.

A few counts support this clone. The chain couples TRBV9 to TRBJ1-2, with D perhaps matching TRBD1 (5 bases). Germline assignment: CDR1 SGDLS and CDR2 YYNGEE. Trimming removed 0 bases at V and 4 bases at J, with 13 bases between. The CDR3 loop spans 15 amino acids. CDR3 bases: TGTGCCAGCAGCGTAGCCGGGCAGGGTACCTATGGCTACACCTTC. This codes for CASSVAGQGTYGYTF.